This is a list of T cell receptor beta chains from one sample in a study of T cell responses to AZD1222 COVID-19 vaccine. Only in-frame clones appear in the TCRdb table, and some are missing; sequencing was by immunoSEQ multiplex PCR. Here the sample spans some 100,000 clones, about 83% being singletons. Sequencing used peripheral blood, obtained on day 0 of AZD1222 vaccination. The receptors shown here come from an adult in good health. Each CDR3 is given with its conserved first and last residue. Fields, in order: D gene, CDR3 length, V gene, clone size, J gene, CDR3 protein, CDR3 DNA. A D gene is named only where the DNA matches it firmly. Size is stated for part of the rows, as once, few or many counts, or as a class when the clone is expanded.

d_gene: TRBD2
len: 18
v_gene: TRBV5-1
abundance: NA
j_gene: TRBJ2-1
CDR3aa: CASSLGLPSGKTYNEQFF
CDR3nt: TGCGCCAGCAGCTTGGGGTTGCCTAGCGGGAAGACCTACAATGAGCAGTTCTTC

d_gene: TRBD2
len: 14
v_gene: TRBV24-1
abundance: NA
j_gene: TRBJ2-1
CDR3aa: CATSDQAGGNEQFF
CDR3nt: TGTGCCACCAGTGACCAAGCGGGGGGAAATGAGCAGTTCTTC

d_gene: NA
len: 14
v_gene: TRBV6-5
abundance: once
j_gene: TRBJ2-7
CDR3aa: CATGGRQTYYEQYF
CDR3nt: TGTGCCACCGGAGGGAGGCAGACCTACTACGAGCAGTACTTC

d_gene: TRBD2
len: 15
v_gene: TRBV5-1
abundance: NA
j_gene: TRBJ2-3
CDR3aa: CASRTSGLSTDTQYF
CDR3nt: TGCGCCAGCAGGACTAGCGGGTTGAGCACAGATACGCAGTATTTT

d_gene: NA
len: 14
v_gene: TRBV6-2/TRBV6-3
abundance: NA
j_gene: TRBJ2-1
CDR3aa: CASSYPDQQGEQFF
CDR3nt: TGTGCCAGCAGTTACCCGGACCAACAGGGTGAGCAGTTCTTC

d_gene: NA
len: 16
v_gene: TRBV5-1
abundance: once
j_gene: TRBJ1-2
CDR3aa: CASSLEPGRANYGYTF
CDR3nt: TGCGCCAGCAGCTTGGAGCCAGGAAGAGCTAACTATGGCTACACCTTC

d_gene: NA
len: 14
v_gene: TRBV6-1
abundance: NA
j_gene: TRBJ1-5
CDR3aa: CASSEAGGNQPQHF
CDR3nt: TGTGCCAGCAGTGAAGCCGGGGGAAATCAGCCCCAGCATTTT

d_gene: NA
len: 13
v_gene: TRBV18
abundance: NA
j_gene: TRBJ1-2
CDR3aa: CASSPGSNYGYTF
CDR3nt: TGTGCCAGCTCACCAGGCTCTAACTATGGCTACACCTTC

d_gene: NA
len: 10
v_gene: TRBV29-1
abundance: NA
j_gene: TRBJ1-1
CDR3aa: CSVRRQGAFF
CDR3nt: TGCAGCGTTCGGCGGCAAGGGGCTTTCTTT

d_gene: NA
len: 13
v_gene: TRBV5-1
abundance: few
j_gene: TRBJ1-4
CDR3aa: CASSLRLDEKLFF
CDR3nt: TGCGCCAGCAGCTTGAGGTTGGATGAAAAACTGTTTTTT

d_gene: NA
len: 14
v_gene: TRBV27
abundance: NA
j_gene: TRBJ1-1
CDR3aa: CASSLRGRNTEAFF
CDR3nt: TGTGCCAGCAGTTTACGAGGGAGGAACACTGAAGCTTTCTTT

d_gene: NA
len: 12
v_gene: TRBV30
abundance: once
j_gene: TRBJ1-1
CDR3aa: CAWSAGGYEAFF
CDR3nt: TGTGCCTGGAGTGCGGGGGGTTATGAAGCTTTCTTT

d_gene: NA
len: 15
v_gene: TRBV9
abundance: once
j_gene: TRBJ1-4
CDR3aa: CASSVEGGSYEKLFF
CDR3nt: TGTGCCAGCAGCGTAGAAGGGGGGTCGTATGAAAAACTGTTTTTT

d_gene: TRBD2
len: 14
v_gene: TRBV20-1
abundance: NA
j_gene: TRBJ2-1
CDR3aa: CSASREGSFNEQFF
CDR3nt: TGCAGTGCTAGTCGGGAGGGTTCCTTTAATGAGCAGTTCTTC

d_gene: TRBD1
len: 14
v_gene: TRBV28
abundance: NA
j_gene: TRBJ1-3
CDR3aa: CASSFRGPGNTIYF
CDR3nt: TGTGCCAGCAGTTTCAGGGGGCCTGGAAACACCATATATTTT

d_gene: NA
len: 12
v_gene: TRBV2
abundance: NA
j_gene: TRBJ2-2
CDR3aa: CASSFNTGELFF
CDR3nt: TGTGCCAGCAGTTTTAACACCGGGGAGCTGTTTTTT

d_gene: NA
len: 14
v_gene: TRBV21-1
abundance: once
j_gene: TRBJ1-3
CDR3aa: CASSTTGVRNTIYF
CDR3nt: TGTGCCAGCAGTACGACAGGGGTCAGAAACACCATATATTTT

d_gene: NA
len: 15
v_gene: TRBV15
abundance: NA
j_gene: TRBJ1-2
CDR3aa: CATSRERATNYGYTF
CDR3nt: TGTGCCACCAGCAGAGAGAGAGCCACTAACTATGGCTACACCTTC

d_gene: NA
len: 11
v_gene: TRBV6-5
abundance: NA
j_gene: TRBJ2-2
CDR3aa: CASNQYLELFF
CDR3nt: TGTGCCAGCAACCAGTACCTTGAGCTGTTTTTT

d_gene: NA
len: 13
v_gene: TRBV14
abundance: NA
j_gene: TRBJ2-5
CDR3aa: CASSHKGIKTQYF
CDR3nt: TGTGCCAGCAGCCACAAAGGGATAAAGACCCAGTACTTC

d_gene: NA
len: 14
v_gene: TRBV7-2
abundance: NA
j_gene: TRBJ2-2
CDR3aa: CASSAGLSTGELFF
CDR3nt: TGTGCCAGCAGCGCTGGACTCTCCACCGGGGAGCTGTTTTTT

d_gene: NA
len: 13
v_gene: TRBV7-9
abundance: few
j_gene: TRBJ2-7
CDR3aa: CASSGGRMYEQYF
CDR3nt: TGTGCCAGCAGCGGTGGCAGGATGTACGAGCAGTACTTC

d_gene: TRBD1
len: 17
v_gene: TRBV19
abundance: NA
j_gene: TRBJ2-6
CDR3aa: CASSSGTGRSGANVLTF
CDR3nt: TGTGCCAGTAGCTCCGGGACAGGCCGCTCTGGGGCCAACGTCCTGACTTTC

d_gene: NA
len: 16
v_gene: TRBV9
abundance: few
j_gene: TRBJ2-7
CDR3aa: CASSVGIGADRYEQYF
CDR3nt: TGTGCCAGCAGCGTAGGTATCGGAGCCGACAGATACGAGCAGTACTTC

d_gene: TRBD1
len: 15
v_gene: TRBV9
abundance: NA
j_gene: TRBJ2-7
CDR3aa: CASSVDGQGALEQYF
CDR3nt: TGTGCCAGCAGCGTAGATGGGCAGGGGGCACTCGAGCAGTACTTC

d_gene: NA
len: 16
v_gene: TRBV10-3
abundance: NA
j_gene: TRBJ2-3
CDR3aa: CAISLTGPAGADTQYF
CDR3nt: TGTGCCATCAGTTTAACGGGACCCGCAGGGGCAGATACGCAGTATTTT

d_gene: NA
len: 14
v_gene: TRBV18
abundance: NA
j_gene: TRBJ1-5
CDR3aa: CASSKTAEGQPQHF
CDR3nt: TGTGCCAGCTCTAAGACGGCCGAGGGACAGCCCCAGCATTTT

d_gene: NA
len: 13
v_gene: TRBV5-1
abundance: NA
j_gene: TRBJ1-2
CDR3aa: CASSLEGAGGYTF
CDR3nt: TGCGCCAGCAGCTTGGAAGGGGCGGGTGGCTACACCTTC

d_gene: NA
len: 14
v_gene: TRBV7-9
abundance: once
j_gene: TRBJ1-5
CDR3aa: CASSDQRSNQPQHF
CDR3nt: TGTGCCAGCAGCGACCAAAGGAGCAATCAGCCCCAGCATTTT

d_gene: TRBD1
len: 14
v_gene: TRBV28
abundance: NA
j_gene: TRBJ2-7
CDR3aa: CASRPRGLTYEQYF
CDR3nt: TGTGCCAGCAGACCCAGGGGGCTCACCTACGAGCAGTACTTC

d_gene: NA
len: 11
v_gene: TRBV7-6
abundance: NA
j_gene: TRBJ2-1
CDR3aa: CASSSWGEQFF
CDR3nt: TGTGCCAGCAGCTCATGGGGTGAGCAGTTCTTC

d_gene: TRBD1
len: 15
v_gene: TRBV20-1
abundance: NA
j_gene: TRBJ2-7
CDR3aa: CSASKGQGVLYEQYF
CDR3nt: TGCAGTGCTAGTAAAGGACAGGGGGTACTCTACGAGCAGTACTTC

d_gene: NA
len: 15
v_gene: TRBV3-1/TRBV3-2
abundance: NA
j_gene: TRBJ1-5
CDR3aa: CASSQDRDINQPQHF
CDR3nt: TGTGCCAGCAGCCAAGATAGGGACATCAATCAGCCCCAGCATTTT

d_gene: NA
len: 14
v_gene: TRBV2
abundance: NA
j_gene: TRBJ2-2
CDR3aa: CASSGLASAGELFF
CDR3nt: TGTGCCAGCAGTGGGTTAGCGTCGGCCGGGGAGCTGTTTTTT

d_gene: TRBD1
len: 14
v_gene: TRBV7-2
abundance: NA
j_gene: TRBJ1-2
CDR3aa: CASRGTALFYGYTF
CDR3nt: TGTGCCAGCAGGGGGACAGCTTTATTCTATGGCTACACCTTC

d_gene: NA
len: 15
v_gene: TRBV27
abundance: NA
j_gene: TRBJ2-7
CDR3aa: CASSPSGTQLYEQYF
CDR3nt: TGTGCCAGCAGTCCCTCCGGGACCCAACTATACGAGCAGTACTTC

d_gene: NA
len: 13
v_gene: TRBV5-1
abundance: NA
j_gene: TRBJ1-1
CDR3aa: CASTWTPNTEAFF
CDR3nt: TGCGCCAGCACTTGGACCCCGAACACTGAAGCTTTCTTT

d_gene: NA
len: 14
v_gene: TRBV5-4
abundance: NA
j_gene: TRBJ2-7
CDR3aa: CASSWRDDEYEQYF
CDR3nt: TGTGCCAGCAGCTGGAGGGACGACGAGTACGAGCAGTACTTC

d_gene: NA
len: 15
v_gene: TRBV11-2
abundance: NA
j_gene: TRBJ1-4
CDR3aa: CASSVNTATNEKLFF
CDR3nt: TGTGCCAGCAGCGTAAACACAGCAACTAATGAAAAACTGTTTTTT

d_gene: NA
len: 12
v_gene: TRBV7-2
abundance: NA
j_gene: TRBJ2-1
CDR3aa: CASSLIPYEQFF
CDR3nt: TGTGCCAGCAGCTTAATCCCATATGAGCAGTTCTTC

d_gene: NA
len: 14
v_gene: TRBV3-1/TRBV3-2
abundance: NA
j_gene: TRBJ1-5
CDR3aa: CASSQDKSNQPQHF
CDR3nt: TGTGCCAGCAGCCAAGATAAGAGCAATCAGCCCCAGCATTTT

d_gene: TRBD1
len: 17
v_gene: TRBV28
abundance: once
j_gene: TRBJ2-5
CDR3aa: CASSPKGGDGAQETQYF
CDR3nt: TGTGCCAGCAGCCCCAAAGGGGGCGACGGAGCCCAAGAGACCCAGTACTTC

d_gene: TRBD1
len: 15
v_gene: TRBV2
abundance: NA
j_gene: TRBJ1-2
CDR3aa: CASNQDRDGNYGYTF
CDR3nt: TGTGCCAGCAACCAGGACAGGGACGGAAACTATGGCTACACCTTC

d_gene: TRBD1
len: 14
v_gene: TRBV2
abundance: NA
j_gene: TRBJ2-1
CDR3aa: CASTGTGTYNEQFF
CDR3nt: TGTGCCAGCACCGGGACAGGGACATACAATGAGCAGTTCTTC

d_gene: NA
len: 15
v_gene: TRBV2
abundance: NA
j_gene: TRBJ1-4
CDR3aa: CASSEARTVKEKLFF
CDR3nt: TGTGCCAGCAGTGAAGCGCGGACAGTCAAAGAAAAACTGTTTTTT

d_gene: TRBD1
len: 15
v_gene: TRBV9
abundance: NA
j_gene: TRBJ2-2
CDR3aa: CASSVGTANTGELFF
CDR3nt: TGTGCCAGCAGCGTCGGGACAGCAAACACCGGGGAGCTGTTTTTT

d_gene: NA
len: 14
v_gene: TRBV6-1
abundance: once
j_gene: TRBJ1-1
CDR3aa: CASSERTKGAEAFF
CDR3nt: TGTGCCAGCAGTGAGAGGACTAAAGGAGCTGAAGCTTTCTTT

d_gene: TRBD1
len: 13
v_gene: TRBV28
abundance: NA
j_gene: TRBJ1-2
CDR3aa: CASRQTGQGINAF
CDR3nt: TGTGCCAGCAGGCAGACGGGACAGGGGATCAACGCCTTC

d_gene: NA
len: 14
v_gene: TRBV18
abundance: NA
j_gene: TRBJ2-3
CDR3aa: CASSPTSQTDTQYF
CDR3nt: TGTGCCAGCTCACCAACTAGTCAGACAGATACGCAGTATTTT

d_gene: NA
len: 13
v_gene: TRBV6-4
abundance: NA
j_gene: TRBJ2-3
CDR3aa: CASSDRVGDTQYF
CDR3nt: TGTGCCAGCAGTGACAGGGTCGGTGATACGCAGTATTTT

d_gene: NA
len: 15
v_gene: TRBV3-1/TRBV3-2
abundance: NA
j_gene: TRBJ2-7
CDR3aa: CASSQARDSHYEQYF
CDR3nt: TGTGCCAGCAGCCAAGCCCGGGACTCACACTACGAGCAGTACTTC

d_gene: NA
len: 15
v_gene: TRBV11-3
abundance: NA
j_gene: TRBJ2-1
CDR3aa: CASSPGASSYNEQFF
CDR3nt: TGTGCCAGCAGCCCAGGTGCCAGCTCCTACAATGAGCAGTTCTTC

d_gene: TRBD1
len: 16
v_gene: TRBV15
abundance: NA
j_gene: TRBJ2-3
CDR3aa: CATSREGTGGTDTQYF
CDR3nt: TGTGCCACCAGCAGAGAAGGGACAGGGGGCACAGATACGCAGTATTTT

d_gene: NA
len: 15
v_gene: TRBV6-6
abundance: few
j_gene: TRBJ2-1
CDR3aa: CASSYQKDGAYEQFF
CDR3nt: TGTGCCAGCAGTTACCAAAAAGACGGGGCCTATGAGCAGTTCTTC

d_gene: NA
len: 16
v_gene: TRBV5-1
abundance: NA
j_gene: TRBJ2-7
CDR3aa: CASSPRPGRGSGEQYF
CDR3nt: TGCGCCAGCAGCCCCCGACCAGGCAGGGGTTCTGGCGAGCAGTACTTC